The entry that follows covers one TCR beta chain sequence. Its antigen is undetermined. With the 5' RACE reads reprocessed, TCRdb shows one record per CDR3 protein and no DNA. The sample totals around 450,000 distinct CDR3 sequences. The CDR3 covers 15 residues. The germline gives CDR1 LGHNA, CDR2 YNFKEQ. The entry originates in a study of monozygotic twins with inflammatory bowel disease. Study outcomes and limitations: Findings did not support one strong IBD-associated signal or clonotype.

Collection yielded 2.5 to 3 ml of blood per donor. The sample comprised blood. This chain links TRBV4-2 with TRBJ2-3; TCRdb's D gene call, TRBD1, goes unchecked for lack of DNA. The sequence derives from a human donor with ulcerative colitis or Crohn's disease, or a healthy co-twin of an affected twin (not recorded which). The CDR3: CASSQRTGTTDTQYF.